Reported below is one T cell receptor beta chain. The sample holds many counts of this clonotype. Its antigen has not been determined. Base qualities are missing; no much larger clone stands one base away. The library was prepared using PCR. The instrument given in TCRdb is Illumina HiSeq 2500. To normalize quantification of the TCRbeta repertoire, the TCR libraries were built with molecular barcoding that relied on unique molecular identifiers. The public reads were run again by TCRdb, first through fastp at Q25 and then through MiXCR, and only productive beta chains were kept. Here each entry gathers all rows of one CDR3 protein and keeps the most common genes and DNA. The sample has around 240,000 distinct CDR3 sequences on record, around 7.8% of them singletons. Less than 8% of the sample lies in the top ten. The data were obtained in a study of T-cell reconstitution after alpha-beta-depleted transplantation in children (dated by TCRdb to between 2015 and 2016). About the investigation overall: Using TCR repertoire profiling, the study quantitatively followed how T-cell immune reconstitution unfolded in children after TCRalphabeta/CD19-depleted allogeneic hematopoietic cell transplantation.

The treatment or condition label, as the study defines it: allogeneic hematopoietic cell transplantation with graft depleted of TCRalphabeta T cells and CD19 B cells. TCRalphabeta/CD19-depleted allogeneic hematopoietic cell grafts were given to the transplant recipients, all of whom were children. What the study reported, not specific to this receptor: Hyperexpanded clone frequencies declined over subsequent months; after one year, T-cell counts and TCRbeta diversity were mostly attributed to newly produced T cells. In some patients, the high TCRbeta diversity seen at day 60 was put down to recipient T cells and intrathymic progenitors that had survived conditioning. The apparently early recovery of alphabetaT-cell counts about two months after transplant reportedly depended on only several hundred rapidly expanded clones that came from non-depleted graft cells.

The CDR3 runs 15 amino acids, cysteine and phenylalanine included. This entry keeps only the CDR3 DNA: 45 bases, framed from base 1. CDR1 ENHRY and CDR2 SYGVKD were looked up in the germline V gene. V and J are trimmed by 7 bases and 0 bases, and the gene matches miss 9 bases of the junction. The receptor's source is a male patient between 5 and 17 years old who had a stem cell transplant for acute lymphoblastic leukemia, so the T cells may come from the graft donor. This receptor chain uses TRBV10-3 and TRBJ2-7, with 7 central nucleotides matching TRBD2. Specimen: PBMCs, mostly from graft donor cells, collected 180 days after TCRalphabeta/CD19-depleted stem cell transplant. The nucleotide sequence is given as TGTGCCATCAAGGCTCTAGCGGATTCCTCCTACGAGCAGTACTTC. It specifies CAIKALADSSYEQYF.